This paragraph covers one T cell receptor beta chain sequence. The ends lost 6 bases at V and 5 bases at J; junction bases unmatched: 8. The CDR3 length is 16 residues. CDR1 and CDR2 (germline): SGHTA, FQGNSA. Profiling relied on immunoSEQ multiplex PCR, and the TCRdb table lists in-frame clones only, not all of them. Among under 95,000 clones listed, around 93% were seen once. This record comes from a study of T cell changes during pregnancy in multiple sclerosis. This rearrangement joins TRBV7-2 to TRBJ2-3, with TRBD2 matching 13 bases. The sequenced sample was peripheral blood, obtained in the second trimester of pregnancy. This TCR was recovered from a female donor in good health, enrolled as a control in a pregnancy study. CDR3 in DNA: TGTGCCAGCAGTCCAAGACTAGCGGGGGGAAGAGATACGCAGTATTTT. It encodes CASSPRLAGGRDTQYF.